This T cell receptor beta chain comes out of a study of regulatory T cells in long-lasting Graves disease. This clonotype came up many times. Time point of the sample: newly diagnosed GD, antithyroid drugs for less than 3 months. RNA isolated from PBMCs was used to make the TCR library. CDR3 size: 15 residues. The ends lost 7 bases at V and 1 base at J; junction bases unmatched: 6. The germline gives CDR1 MNHNS, CDR2 SASEGT. Through Arm-PCR of CDR3 regions and iRepertoire HTBI primers, TCR beta libraries were built. Each CDR3 protein is one row after TCRdb ran MiXCR on the multiplex PCR reads. In the table there are a few hundred thousand distinct CDR3 sequences, around 17% of which are singletons. These data also formed part of another study, on T cells in Graves' hyperthyroidism and ophthalmopathy.

The V call is TRBV6-1, the J call TRBJ2-5, with TRBD1 identical over 10 bases. The clonotype was recovered from a man aged 40-55 years with Graves disease. The sequencing used peripheral blood mononuclear cells (PBMCs), collected at new diagnosis, from a patient treated with antithyroid drugs. The CDR3 region has the DNA TGTGCCAGCACCCTAGGGACAGGGGTCCAAGAGACCCAGTACTTC. Residues: CASTLGTGVQETQYF.